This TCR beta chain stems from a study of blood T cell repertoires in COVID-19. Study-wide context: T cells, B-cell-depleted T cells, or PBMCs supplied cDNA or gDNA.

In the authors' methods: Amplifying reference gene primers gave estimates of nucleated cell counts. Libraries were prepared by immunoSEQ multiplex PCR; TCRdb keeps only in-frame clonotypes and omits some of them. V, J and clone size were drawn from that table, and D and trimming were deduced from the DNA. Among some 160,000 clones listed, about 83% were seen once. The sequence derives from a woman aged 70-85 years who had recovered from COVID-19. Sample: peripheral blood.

CDR3 bases: TGTGCCAGCAGCCCGCTCACACAGGGATGGAACACCATATATTTT. Translated, it gives CASSPLTQGWNTIYF. The chain is built from TRBV5-5 and TRBJ1-3, with D possibly TRBD1 on 6 matching bases. CDR3 size: 15 residues. Germline V gives CDR1 SGHKS, CDR2 YYEKEE (reference sequence). V was trimmed by 4 bases and J by 7 bases, leaving 18 bases between them.